The source of this T cell receptor beta chain is a study of cytomegalovirus exposure and HLA in healthy donors. Study in general: Inside one of the first data releases sat about 85 million unique TCRs taken from HLA-typed donors.

At the time of sampling, donors were nominally healthy, though unrecorded immune exposures were likely. General study points: An observed cluster of highly shared sequence variants was recorded as a likely sequencing artifact.

A multiplex PCR was run with 60 Vbeta primers and 13 Jbeta primers. The protocol was immunoSEQ multiplex PCR, while the TCRdb copy is restricted to in-frame clones and leaves out a portion. The sample carries more than 95,000 clones, over 60% recorded once. This clone was detected ten times or more. The antigen is unknown. The receptor was isolated from a woman aged 55-75 years in good health and CMV-seropositive. Sequences were obtained from PBMCs.

CDR3 region: CASSEFVQGYLFF. The CDR3 region has the DNA TGTGCCAGCAGTGAATTTGTACAGGGTTATCTGTTTTTT. The chain links TRBV25-1 to TRBJ1-4, with D perhaps matching TRBD1 (6 bases). The V and J ends lost 1 base and 14 bases respectively, with 14 bases between them. The CDR3 is made up of 13 amino acids. The germline gives CDR1 MGHDK, CDR2 SYGVNS.